This entry lists 5 T cell receptor beta chains sequenced from one sample in a study of breast tumors, draining lymph nodes, adjacent tissues. The lymph nodes were axillary draining lymph nodes from breast cancer patients. TCRdb called the multiplex PCR reads again in MiXCR, with one record for every CDR3 protein. The repertoire holds more than 100,000 distinct CDR3 sequences, approximately 20% seen once, with 2.6% in the top ten. The sequenced material came from axillary lymph node tissue. The source of these receptors is a female donor with breast cancer. Some clones in this sample may be carry-over from other donors' samples.

The chain combines TRBV9 with TRBJ2-1; tentatively, D is TRBD2 (7 bases). V lost 4 bases and J 8 bases, leaving 22 bases between the germline ends. The germline gives CDR1 SGDLS, CDR2 YYNGEE. This CDR3 region has 16 residues. The CDR3 DNA sequence: TGTGCCAGCAGCCTAGGGGGGGCGGGAGTTAGTGATGAGCAGTTCTTC. It codes for CASSLGGAGVSDEQFF.

In its sample, this clonotype was seen many times. This chain links TRBV7-2 with TRBJ2-3, with no clear D. The germline V gene encodes CDR1 SGHTA and CDR2 FQGNSA. V was pared by 5 bases and J by 6 bases, with 15 bases between. This CDR3 contains 14 residues. CDR3 in amino acids: CASSPRARWDTQYF. The CDR3 region has the DNA TGTGCCAGCAGCCCCCGGGCCAGGTGGGATACGCAGTATTTT.

A note on this clonotype: A much larger clonotype is one base distant, so this may be a read error. A read error is likely, as this CDR3 ends without the conserved phenylalanine or tryptophan. The chain is built from TRBV7-7 and TRBJ2-1, with 7 bases fitting TRBD2. Germline trimming cut 0 bases from V and 6 bases from J; bases unmatched to any gene: 5. The CDR3 has 15 amino acids. Per the germline V gene, CDR1 is SSHAT and CDR2 is FNYEAQ (reference sequence). CDR3 sequence: CASSLAASGFNEQFS. The CDR3 DNA sequence: TGTGCCAGCAGCTTAGCGGCTAGCGGATTCAATGAGCAGTTCTCC.

In its sample, this clonotype was seen many times. This chain links TRBV4-2 with TRBJ2-3; 13 positions match TRBD2. Germline V gives CDR1 LGHNA, CDR2 YNFKEQ. This CDR3 contains 19 residues. V was clipped by 0 bases and J by 2 bases; unmatched bases: 8. CDR3 sequence reads: CASSQDTSGRASNTDTQYF. The CDR3 nucleotides are TGTGCCAGCAGCCAAGATACTAGCGGGAGGGCCTCGAACACAGATACGCAGTATTTT.

This clonotype has ten or more counts. This chain joins TRBV5-6 and TRBJ2-3; 9 bases align to TRBD2. This CDR3 has 14 amino acids. Trimming removed 4 bases from V and 2 bases from J; junction bases left unmatched: 2. CDR1 and CDR2 from the germline V gene are SGHDT and YYEEEE. DNA for the CDR3: TGTGCCAGCAGCCTAGCGGGACCCACAGATACGCAGTATTTT. Translating gives CASSLAGPTDTQYF. The full variable domain, its missing parts supplied by reference TRBV5-6 and TRBJ2-3, is DAGVTQSPTHLIKTRGQQVTLRCSPKSGHDTVSWYQQALGQGPQFIFQYYEEEERQRGNFPDRFSGHQFPNYSSELNVNALLLGDSALYLCASSLAGPTDTQYFGPGTRLTVL.